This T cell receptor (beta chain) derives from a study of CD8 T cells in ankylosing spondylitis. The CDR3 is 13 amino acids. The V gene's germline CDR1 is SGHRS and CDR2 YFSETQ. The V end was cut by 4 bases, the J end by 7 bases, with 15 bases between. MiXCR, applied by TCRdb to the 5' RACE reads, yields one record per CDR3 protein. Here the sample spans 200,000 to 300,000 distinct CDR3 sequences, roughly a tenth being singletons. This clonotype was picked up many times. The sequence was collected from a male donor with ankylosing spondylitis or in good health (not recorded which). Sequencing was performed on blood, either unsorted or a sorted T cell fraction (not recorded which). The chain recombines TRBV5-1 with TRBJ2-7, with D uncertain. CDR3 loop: CASSLDSFEEQYF. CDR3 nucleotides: TGCGCCAGCAGCCTAGACTCCTTTGAAGAGCAGTACTTC.